One and the same sample provided the 28 T cell receptor beta chains below, sequenced in a study of spatial heterogeneity in lung cancer. Time point here: sample taken at primary tumor resection. Each CDR3 protein is one row after TCRdb ran MiXCR on the 5' RACE reads. The sample contains around 7,800 distinct CDR3 sequences, around 8.4% of which appear only once. No antigen has been assigned to these receptors. Study-level results: Tumor mutation counts were tracked by expanded intratumoral alpha and beta TCR counts.

Sequencing was performed on lung tumor tissue, taken at surgery. The receptors originated from a male donor with early-stage non-small cell lung cancer.

This clonotype is deemed medium-sized. This beta chain represents an off-target read in a library built for alpha chains; its size is of limited meaning. V is TRBV6-2 or TRBV6-3 and J is TRBJ1-5; the match to TRBD1 covers 9 bases. The CDR3 extends over 18 amino acids. Looked up from germline, CDR1 is MNHEY and CDR2 is SVGEGT. V lost 2 bases and J lost 3; bases outside the gene matches: 11. CDR3 in DNA: TGTGCCAGCAGTTACCCCACAACCGGGACAGGGAACAATCAGCCCCAGCATTTT. This encodes CASSYPTTGTGNNQPQHF.

This clonotype is labeled as medium-sized (0.01 to 0.1%). With the library built for alpha chains, this beta chain is off target and its frequency is not meaningful. The chain uses TRBV6-4 and TRBJ2-3; 8 nucleotides agree with TRBD1. The CDR3 length is 14 residues. V gave up 10 bases and J gave up 8 bases; unmatched junction bases: 14. CDR1 is MRHNA, CDR2 SNTAGT, per germline. CDR3 DNA sequence: TGTGCCACCCCAGACAGGGGTGGTTTGGGTACGCAGTATTTT. Its translation is CATPDRGGLGTQYF.

Within the sample, this clonotype is medium-sized. This beta chain is an unintended read in a library built for alpha chains; its size means little. This rearrangement joins TRBV20-1 to TRBJ2-5; D is uncertain. Germline loops: CDR1 DFQATT, CDR2 SNEGSKA (reference sequence). The CDR3 loop spans 12 amino acids. The V end lost 0 bases, the J end lost 4 bases, and 6 bases lay between the germline ends. The CDR3 protein is CSAREEGETQYF. The CDR3 nucleotides are TGCAGTGCTAGAGAAGAAGGAGAGACCCAGTACTTC.

This clonotype is judged medium-sized. In a library made to pick up alpha chains, this beta chain is a stray read with a size that means little. The chain recombines TRBV29-1 with TRBJ2-7; no firm D call. Trimming shortened V by 0 bases and J by 4 bases, and 4 bases separated the two germline ends. The CDR3 has 11 amino acids. The germline V gene encodes CDR1 SQVTM and CDR2 ANQGSEA. In nucleotides, the CDR3 is TGCAGCGTTGAAGATCGGTACGAGCAGTACTTC. It encodes CSVEDRYEQYF.

This clonotype was counted ten times or more. This beta chain is a stray read from a library made for alpha chains; its abundance is not meaningful. V usage is TRBV20-1 and J usage is TRBJ1-5; D is undetermined. V was trimmed by 6 bases and J by 3 bases, leaving 18 bases between them. Per the germline V gene, CDR1 is DFQATT and CDR2 is SNEGSKA (reference sequence). The CDR3 runs to 15 residues. The DNA of the CDR3 is TGCAGTGCCGTTCGGTCGGGATTCAACAATCAGCCCCAGCATTTT. It specifies CSAVRSGFNNQPQHF.

This clonotype was seen at least ten times. Since it is a stray read in a library aimed at alpha chains, this beta chain has a size that is not meaningful. DNA of the CDR3: TGTGCCAGCAGCCACATAGGTGAGGGAACCTACGAGCAGTACTTC. Translating it yields CASSHIGEGTYEQYF. The rearrangement uses TRBV4-2 and TRBJ2-7, with a possible D match to TRBD2 (5 bases). This CDR3 has 15 amino acids. V dropped 3 bases and J dropped 2 bases, with 14 bases sitting between them. Germline CDR1 is LGHNA and CDR2 is YNFKEQ.

This clonotype rates as medium-sized. This beta chain was picked up by a library intended for alpha chains and is off target, so its count carries little meaning. The chain joins TRBV28 to TRBJ2-4; 8 nucleotides match TRBD2. The V segment lost 2 bases and the J segment 6 bases; nucleotides outside the gene matches: 9. Looked up from germline, CDR1 is MDHEN and CDR2 is SYDVKM. The CDR3 has 16 amino acids. The CDR3 loop is CASSLRPRGGRNIQYF. The CDR3 DNA is TGTGCCAGCAGTTTAAGGCCCCGGGGGGGTAGAAACATTCAGTACTTC.

Ten or more counts support this clonotype. Little can be read into the size of this beta chain, an off-target read in a library designed for alpha chains. The chain links TRBV20-1 to TRBJ2-5; D call uncertain. The germline gives CDR1 DFQATT, CDR2 SNEGSKA (reference sequence). The CDR3 sequence is 14 residues long. V lost 1 base, J lost 5 bases, and 14 bases lay in between. CDR3 sequence reads: CSARVGRPLETQYF. The CDR3 bases are TGCAGTGCTAGAGTGGGCAGGCCCCTTGAGACCCAGTACTTC.

This clonotype is medium-sized (0.01 to 0.1%) in the sample. The size of this beta chain means little, since it is a stray read in a library made for alpha chains. The chain recombines TRBV3-1 with TRBJ1-1, with 7 positions matching TRBD1. The CDR3 has 14 residues. With V trimmed by 6 bases and J by 4 bases, 8 bases remained unmatched. The V gene's germline CDR1 is LGHDT and CDR2 YNNKEL (reference sequence). Here the CDR3 DNA reads TGTGCCAGCAGTCTGACAGGGTTGGGCACTGAAGCTTTCTTT. Amino acid sequence: CASSLTGLGTEAFF.

The table lists this clonotype with a few counts. This beta chain came through as a stray read in a library set up for alpha chains, and its size says little. The chain links TRBV25-1 to TRBJ2-3; D gene uncertain. The CDR3 sequence is 11 residues long. The V end lost 8 bases, the J end lost 3 bases, and 6 bases lay between the germline ends. CDR1 and CDR2 from the germline V gene are MGHDK and SYGVNS. The CDR3 region is CASRGTDTQYF. Written as DNA, the CDR3 is TGTGCCAGCCGTGGGACAGATACGCAGTATTTT.

Comments on this clonotype: Because the library targeted alpha chains, this beta chain is an off-target read whose size means little. The chain employs TRBV7-8 and TRBJ1-2; 7 bases fit TRBD1. Germline-derived CDR1 and CDR2 are SGHVS and FQNEAQ. CDR3 length equals 15 residues. V was clipped by 5 bases and J by 3 bases; unmatched bases: 9. The CDR3 loop reads CASSLTTGKHYGYTF. The CDR3 coding sequence is TGTGCCAGCAGCCTGACGACAGGGAAGCACTATGGCTACACCTTC.

This clonotype was seen a handful of times. A much larger clone is a single base away; this may be a read error. For a library built for alpha chains, this beta chain is a stray read; little rests on its size. The rearrangement uses TRBV7-9 and TRBJ1-5; possible D gene TRBD1, 6 bases. Germline loops: CDR1 SEHNR, CDR2 FQNEAQ (reference sequence). Trimming took off 4 bases at V and 5 bases at J, with 15 bases between the two ends. The CDR3 is 15 amino acids. CDR3 sequence (DNA): TGTGCCAGCAGCTCTACCGGGGCAGGGGATCAGCCCCAGCATTTT. Amino acids: CASSSTGAGDQPQHF.

This clonotype is judged medium-sized. This beta chain turned up in a library designed for alpha chains; as an off-target read, its abundance says little. The rearrangement uses TRBV29-1 and TRBJ2-2, with 8 bases aligning to TRBD1. The V gene end was trimmed by 5 bases and the J gene end by 1 base; junction bases not matched to a gene: 6. The CDR3 loop spans 15 amino acids. From germline, CDR1 is SQVTM and CDR2 ANQGSEA. The CDR3 region has the DNA TGCAGCGTTAAGGGGACAGGCATGAACACCGGGGAGCTGTTTTTT. This sequence encodes CSVKGTGMNTGELFF.

This clonotype is deemed medium-sized. A library prepared for alpha chains yielded this beta chain as an off-target read; its size is of little meaning. The rearrangement joins TRBV7-2 to TRBJ2-5, with 8 nucleotides matching TRBD2. J lost 5 bases, V lost 7 bases, and 9 bases had no gene match. The CDR3 has 14 amino acids. Germline-derived CDR1 and CDR2 are SGHTA and FQGNSA. The CDR3 DNA reads TGTGCCAGCATAAAAGCGGGAGCGGGTGAGACCCAGTACTTC. Translation: CASIKAGAGETQYF.

There are many counts of this clonotype. This beta chain is off target for a library built for alpha chains, so its abundance means little. CDR3 amino acids: CASSPLGGEQYF. CDR3 bases: TGTGCCAGCAGCCCACTGGGGGGAGAGCAGTACTTC. V and J are TRBV5-6 and TRBJ2-7; tentatively, D is TRBD2 (6 bases). The CDR3 length is 12 residues. Trimming took off 4 bases at V and 7 bases at J, with 12 bases between the two ends. Germline V gives CDR1 SGHDT, CDR2 YYEEEE.

Ten or more counts support this clonotype. This beta chain is a stray read from a library made for alpha chains; its abundance is not meaningful. The chain couples TRBV7-2 to TRBJ2-5, with 12 bases lining up with TRBD2. CDR1 and CDR2 from the germline V gene are SGHTA and FQGNSA. V lost 5 bases and J lost 5; bases outside the gene matches: 9. The CDR3 length is 16 residues. Here the CDR3 reads CASSPGLAGSQETQYF. In DNA form, the CDR3 reads TGTGCCAGCAGCCCTGGACTAGCGGGATCTCAGGAGACCCAGTACTTC.

This clonotype appeared many times. Being off target in a library aimed at alpha chains, this beta chain has a size of little meaning. This chain uses TRBV3-1 with TRBJ2-3, with D unresolved. Trimming removed 2 bases at V and 2 bases at J, with 14 bases between. The CDR3 consists of 16 residues. Germline values: CDR1 LGHDT, CDR2 YNNKEL (reference sequence). The CDR3: CASSQSPWPPTDTQYF. CDR3 coding DNA: TGTGCCAGCAGCCAATCCCCGTGGCCCCCCACAGATACGCAGTATTTT.

The table lists this clonotype with many counts. This beta chain lies outside the target of a library built for alpha chains; its clone size means little. The chain combines TRBV20-1 with TRBJ2-5; 9 nucleotides match TRBD1. The CDR3 spans 15 residues. Looked up from germline, CDR1 is DFQATT and CDR2 is SNEGSKA (reference sequence). The ends lost 2 bases at V and 5 bases at J; junction bases unmatched: 9. The CDR3 DNA follows: TGCAGTGCTAGAACCGGGACAGGGCCCCGGGAGACCCAGTACTTC. Translated, it gives CSARTGTGPRETQYF.

Of note for this clonotype: The size of this beta chain means little, since it is a stray read in a library made for alpha chains. This chain uses TRBV29-1 with TRBJ2-1; D is unresolved. V gave up 3 bases and J gave up 4 bases, with 10 bases separating them. Germline V gives CDR1 SQVTM, CDR2 ANQGSEA. The CDR3 length is 13 residues. Here the CDR3 DNA reads TGCAGCGTTGATCCGGCCCTTTACAATGAGCAGTTCTTC. This sequence encodes CSVDPALYNEQFF.

This clonotype is medium-sized in the sample. Because this beta chain is a stray read in a library intended to capture alpha chains, its abundance should not be given much weight. The chain uses TRBV27 and TRBJ2-2; 10 bases fit TRBD2. The trim removed 3 bases at V and 5 bases at J, leaving 15 bases unmatched. This CDR3 contains 19 residues. Looked up from germline, CDR1 is MNHEY and CDR2 is SMNVEV (reference sequence). The CDR3 region has the DNA TGTGCCAGCAGTTTGAGAGCTAACCTAGCGGGAGTAAGGACCGGGGAGCTGTTTTTT. It codes for CASSLRANLAGVRTGELFF.

This clonotype is termed medium-sized. As an off-target read in a library built for alpha chains, this beta chain has a frequency of little significance. The chain uses TRBV20-1 and TRBJ2-7; D may match TRBD1 or TRBD2 (5 bases each). This CDR3 comprises 14 residues. Germline V gene data show CDR1 as DFQATT and CDR2 as SNEGSKA (reference sequence). V lost 4 bases and J lost 4, with 17 bases in between. The CDR3 DNA follows: TGCAGTGCTACCCGTTCGGGACGTTTTTACGAGCAGTACTTC. It encodes CSATRSGRFYEQYF.

This clonotype was seen ten or more times. As an off-target read in a library built for alpha chains, this beta chain has a frequency of little significance. This chain's CDR3 is CASSQGVGQQYF. As DNA, the CDR3 is TGTGCCAGCAGTCAGGGGGTGGGGCAGCAGTACTTC. This chain links TRBV25-1 with TRBJ2-7, with 7 bases matching TRBD1. CDR3 length equals 12 residues. With V trimmed by 5 bases and J by 8 bases, 6 bases remained unmatched. CDR1 is MGHDK and CDR2 is SYGVNS in the germline V gene.

This clonotype counts as medium-sized (0.01 to 0.1%). The library was prepared for alpha chains; this beta chain is a stray read, so its frequency means little. This chain uses TRBV23-1 with TRBJ2-7; weak D call: TRBD1 (5 bases). TRBV23-1 is flagged as an ORF with uncertain function. With 4 bases removed from V and 4 bases from J, the gap between germline ends came to 20 bases. There are 16 residues in the CDR3. The CDR3 DNA is TGCGCCAGCAGTCTTCAGACAGTCCGTTCTCGGTACGAGCAGTACTTC. Translating gives CASSLQTVRSRYEQYF.

In its sample, this clonotype is medium-sized (0.01 to 0.1%). This beta chain slipped into a library made for alpha chains as a stray read, so its size is not meaningful. The rearrangement links TRBV7-6 to TRBJ2-3; 10 nucleotides line up with TRBD2. This CDR3 is 17 amino acids long. The germline gives CDR1 SGHVS, CDR2 FNYEAQ. Trimming cost V 1 base and J 2 bases; bases outside gene matches: 6. CDR3 residues: CASSLGLAGAPTDTQYF. The CDR3 nucleotides are TGTGCCAGCAGCTTAGGGCTAGCGGGAGCTCCCACAGATACGCAGTATTTT.

With respect to this clonotype: This clone may be a read error of a much larger clone one base away. This beta chain is a stray sequence in a library constructed for alpha chains; its clone size is not meaningful. The chain combines TRBV7-7 with TRBJ2-6, with a weak D call TRBD1 (6 bases). The CDR3 is made up of 16 amino acids. CDR1 and CDR2 from the germline V gene are SSHAT and FNYEAQ (reference sequence). CDR3 residues: CVSSPGQGTGANVLTF. The CDR3 nucleotides read TGTGTCAGCAGCCCAGGCCAGGGGACCGGGGCCAACGTCCTGACTTTC.

Judged by abundance, this clonotype is medium-sized. A library prepared for alpha chains yielded this beta chain as an off-target read; its size is of little meaning. CDR3 residues: CSARGPGAGELFF. As DNA, the CDR3 is TGCAGTGCTCGGGGTCCTGGGGCCGGGGAGCTGTTTTTT. The rearrangement links TRBV20-1 to TRBJ2-2, with D maybe TRBD2 (5 bases). The CDR3 length is 13 residues. The ends were cut back, 5 bases at V and 6 bases at J, with 13 bases in the middle. CDR1 and CDR2 from the germline V gene are DFQATT and SNEGSKA (reference sequence).

Ten or more counts support this clonotype. Because the library targeted alpha chains, this beta chain is an off-target read whose size means little. CDR3 loop: CSARAGLVLETQYF. CDR3 DNA sequence: TGCAGTGCTAGGGCTGGACTGGTCCTTGAGACCCAGTACTTC. The chain links TRBV20-1 to TRBJ2-5, with a possible D match to TRBD2 (5 bases). V lost 3 bases to trimming and J lost 5 bases, with 16 bases between them. The CDR3 has 14 amino acids. Looked up from germline, CDR1 is DFQATT and CDR2 is SNEGSKA (reference sequence).

This clonotype was recorded at least ten times. This beta chain is a stray sequence in a library constructed for alpha chains; its clone size is not meaningful. This chain links TRBV29-1 with TRBJ2-5; 9 nucleotides align to TRBD2. Germline CDR1 is SQVTM and CDR2 is ANQGSEA. V shed 6 bases and J 5 bases; nucleotides not matched to a gene: 7. The CDR3 is made up of 13 amino acids. CDR3 bases: TGCAGCGTCCTTAGCGGGAGAACTGAGACCCAGTACTTC. This codes for CSVLSGRTETQYF.